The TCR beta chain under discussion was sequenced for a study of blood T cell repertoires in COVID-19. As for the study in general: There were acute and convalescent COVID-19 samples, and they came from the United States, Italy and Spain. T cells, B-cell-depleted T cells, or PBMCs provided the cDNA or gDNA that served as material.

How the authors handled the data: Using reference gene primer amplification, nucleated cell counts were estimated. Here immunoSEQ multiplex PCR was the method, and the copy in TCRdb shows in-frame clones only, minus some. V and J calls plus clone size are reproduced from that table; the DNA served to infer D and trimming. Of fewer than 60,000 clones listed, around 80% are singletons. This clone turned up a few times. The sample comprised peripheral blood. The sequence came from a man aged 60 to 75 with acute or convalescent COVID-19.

In nucleotides, the CDR3 is TGTGCCAGCAGGGGCCATACAGGTACTGAAGCTTTCTTT. As protein: CASRGHTGTEAFF. J is TRBJ1-1 and V is TRBV2; the D gene is possibly TRBD1 (5 bases). Germline V gene sequence: CDR1 SNHLY, CDR2 FYNNEI. V was cut by 6 bases and J by 5 bases, with 13 bases left in between. The CDR3 is made up of 13 amino acids.